This record covers a single TCR beta chain. The CDR3 is 11 amino acids. Germline assignment: CDR1 MDHEN and CDR2 SYDVKM. Trimming removed 3 bases from V and 5 bases from J, with 1 base in between. The data were obtained in a study of Ad26.COV2.S vaccination and SARS-CoV-2 variants. Across the whole study: Participants got Ad26.COV2.S intramuscularly, once or twice 56 days apart.

Method: immunoSEQ multiplex PCR; TCRdb's copy keeps in-frame clones and lacks some. Seen here are fewer than 400,000 clones, more than 85% observed once, and the top ten hold 3.5%. The treatment was: roughly 20 received Ad26.COV2.S at low or high dose, single or two shots; roughly 5 received placebo; per-sample allocation not given. All samples were drawn on day 63, counting from the first vaccine or placebo injection. Here the sequenced sample was peripheral blood, taken in a trial of Ad26.COV2.S vaccine versus placebo. The sequence derives from a person aged 18 to 65 who received the Ad26.COV2.S COVID-19 vaccine or a placebo. The chain has TRBV28 and TRBJ2-2; D is ambiguous. The CDR3 DNA is TGTGCCAGCAGTTTTACCGGGGAGCTGTTTTTT. As protein: CASSFTGELFF.